Shown below are 27 T cell receptor beta chains from a single sample sequenced in a study of breast tumors, draining lymph nodes, adjacent tissues. TCRdb called the multiplex PCR reads again in MiXCR, with one record for every CDR3 protein. The sample includes 70,000 or so distinct CDR3 sequences, 40% to 45% of them seen just once. The sequencing sample was made of breast tumor tissue. These TCRs come from a female donor with breast cancer. Some clones in this sample may be carry-over from other donors' samples.

This clonotype came up many times. The chain uses TRBV19 and TRBJ2-7; D perhaps matches TRBD2 (6 bases). The CDR3 is made up of 15 amino acids. Germline assignment: CDR1 LNHDA and CDR2 SQIVND (reference sequence). The V gene lost 3 bases and the J gene lost 2 bases, with 14 bases spanning the gap. The DNA for the CDR3 is TGTGCCAGTAGTATTGCGGGGCTAGGTCCCTACGAGCAGTACTTC. Translating gives CASSIAGLGPYEQYF.

Points on this clonotype: A much larger clone lies one base from this, so it may be a read error. The chain couples TRBV11-3 to TRBJ2-5; no firm D call. Germline V gene data show CDR1 as SGHNT and CDR2 as YENEEA. Trimming took off 0 bases at V and 5 bases at J, with 13 bases between the two ends. This CDR3 is built from 15 residues. The CDR3 here is CASSLETWPEETQYF. Here the CDR3 DNA reads TGTGCCAGCAGCTTAGAAACTTGGCCGGAGGAGACCCAGTACTTC.

This clonotype has a handful of counts. The CDR3 loop reads CASSQRTVTEAFF. The CDR3 DNA sequence: TGTGCCAGCAGCCAACGGACCGTCACTGAAGCTTTCTTT. The chain employs TRBV16 and TRBJ1-1; unclear D gene. This CDR3 has 13 residues. In germline, CDR1 is KGHSY, CDR2 FQNENV. V lost 2 bases and J lost 4, with 8 bases in between. The variable domain in full, completed from reference TRBV16 and TRBJ1-1, reads GEEVAQTPKHLVRGEGQKAKLYCAPIKGHSYVFWYQQVLKNEFKFLISFQNENVFDETGMPKERFSAKCLPNSPCSLEIQATKLEDSAVYFCASSQRTVTEAFFGQGTRLTVV.

The chain has TRBV9 and TRBJ2-1; 13 bases map to TRBD2. Germline V gene sequence: CDR1 SGDLS, CDR2 YYNGEE. This CDR3 spans 18 amino acids. The V gene end was trimmed by 0 bases and the J gene end by 0 bases; junction bases not matched to a gene: 3. The CDR3 reads CASSVGTSGGSSYNEQFF. CDR3 sequence (DNA): TGTGCCAGCAGCGTAGGGACTAGCGGGGGAAGCTCCTACAATGAGCAGTTCTTC.

Of note for this clonotype: One base away lies a much larger clone, so this may be a sequencing read error. The chain has TRBV12-3 or TRBV12-4 and TRBJ2-1; D is possibly TRBD2 (6 bases). The CDR3 contains 15 residues. V lost 4 bases and J 2 bases, leaving 12 bases between the germline ends. This CDR3 reads CASSCGDSPYNEQFF. As DNA, the CDR3 is TGTGCCAGCAGTTGCGGGGATTCCCCCTACAATGAGCAGTTCTTC.

At least ten counts were recorded for this clonotype. The chain has TRBV15 and TRBJ2-3; 8 bases fit TRBD2. CDR1 and CDR2 from the germline V gene are LNHNV and YYDKDF (reference sequence). Unmatched junction bases numbered 10, after V lost 5 bases and J lost 0 bases. This CDR3 spans 17 amino acids. The CDR3 loop is CATSYPRGGSSTDTQYF. The CDR3, as DNA: TGTGCCACCAGCTACCCCCGCGGGGGGAGTAGCACAGATACGCAGTATTTT.

Many counts were recorded for this clonotype. Relative to the germline gene, one junction end is altered; a read error may explain this. The chain is built from TRBV6-1 and TRBJ2-3; D possibly corresponds to TRBD2 (6 bases). This CDR3 contains 12 residues. Germline loops: CDR1 MNHNS, CDR2 SASEGT. The CDR3 region is CAGQPDSWTMEF. For the CDR3, the DNA is TGTGCCGGGCAGCCTGACAGCTGGACTATGGAGTTT.

This clonotype was recorded at least ten times. The V call is TRBV6-5, the J call TRBJ2-3, with 11 bases identical to TRBD1. CDR1 is MNHEY and CDR2 is SVGAGI in the germline V gene. V dropped 6 bases and J dropped 6; count of bases not matched to a gene: 8. This CDR3 contains 15 residues. The CDR3 coding sequence is TGTGCCAGCAGGGAATCCGGGACAGGGGGGGATACGCAGTATTTT. This translates into CASRESGTGGDTQYF.

Remarks on this clonotype: Compared with germline, one end of the junction differs, possibly owing to a read error. V is TRBV20-1 and J is TRBJ1-1; no firm D call. Germline CDR1 reads DFQATT; CDR2 reads SNEGSKA (reference sequence). The CDR3 totals 12 residues. The CDR3 DNA is TGCAGTGCTCTTTACATGAACACTGAAGGTTTCTTT. Its translation: CSALYMNTEGFF.

The rearrangement joins TRBV11-3 to TRBJ2-7; weak D call: TRBD2 (7 bases). Trimming took off 5 bases at V and 6 bases at J, with 11 bases between the two ends. The germline V gene encodes CDR1 SGHNT and CDR2 YENEEA. The CDR3 is made up of 12 amino acids. As DNA, the CDR3 is TGTGCCAGCAGCGGGGGGGCCGCCGAGCAGTACTTC. Protein: CASSGGAAEQYF.

This clonotype was recorded many times. V gene TRBV5-5 combines with J gene TRBJ2-5; 8 nucleotides agree with TRBD1. This CDR3 spans 16 amino acids. Germline V gene sequence: CDR1 SGHKS, CDR2 YYEKEE (reference sequence). J gave up 5 bases and V 0 bases, and 9 bases lay outside the gene matches. The CDR3 reads CASSLVAGGDGETQYF. In nucleotides, the CDR3 is TGTGCCAGCAGCTTGGTGGCAGGGGGCGATGGGGAGACCCAGTACTTC.

V gene TRBV12-3 or TRBV12-4 combines with J gene TRBJ1-4; possibly TRBD1 for D (6 bases). This CDR3 spans 13 amino acids. V was shortened by 6 bases and J by 8 bases, with 13 bases between the two germline ends. CDR3 DNA: TGTGCCAGCAGCCCAGGGACAAAAGAAAAACTGTTTTTT. Translated, it gives CASSPGTKEKLFF.

The J gene is TRBJ2-2, the V gene TRBV10-3; 9 nucleotides align to TRBD1. J was trimmed by 7 bases and V by 4 bases; bases with no gene match: 7. This CDR3 is 15 amino acids long. Germline values: CDR1 ENHRY, CDR2 SYGVKD. This CDR3 reads CAISGRDRVGGELFF. In nucleotides, the CDR3 is TGTGCCATCAGTGGAAGGGACAGGGTTGGCGGGGAGCTGTTTTTT.

This clonotype was observed a single time. The chain couples TRBV10-3 to TRBJ2-3, with 16 bases that match TRBD2. CDR3 length equals 17 residues. CDR1 and CDR2 from the germline V gene are ENHRY and SYGVKD. The V gene end was trimmed by 7 bases and the J gene end by 4 bases; junction bases not matched to a gene: 8. The CDR3 coding sequence is TGTGCCATCACCCCGGGACTAGCGGGAGGGAGGGCAGATACGCAGTATTTT. Residues: CAITPGLAGGRADTQYF.

In its sample, this clonotype ranks as medium-sized. The chain couples TRBV19 to TRBJ1-5; D perhaps matches TRBD1 (5 bases). CDR3 size: 14 residues. Trimming stripped 3 bases from V and 6 bases from J, with 12 bases between. The germline V gene encodes CDR1 LNHDA and CDR2 SQIVND (reference sequence). DNA for the CDR3: TGTGCCAGTAGTATTACTCAGGGATTTCAGCCCCAGCATTTT. Translation: CASSITQGFQPQHF.

The chain uses TRBV9 and TRBJ2-7; 7 bases are shared with TRBD2. The CDR3 is 15 residues long. The J segment lost 4 bases and the V segment lost 0 bases, leaving 7 bases of the junction unmatched. Germline CDR1 reads SGDLS; CDR2 reads YYNGEE. The CDR3 is CASSVVRGGGYEQYF. The CDR3 region has the DNA TGTGCCAGCAGCGTAGTACGTGGCGGGGGTTACGAGCAGTACTTC. Based on the CDR3 plus reference TRBV9 and TRBJ2-7, the full variable domain is DSGVTQTPKHLITATGQRVTLRCSPRSGDLSVYWYQQSLDQGLQFLIQYYNGEERAKGNILERFSAQQFPDLHSELNLSSLELGDSALYFCASSVVRGGGYEQYFGPGTRLTVT.

Many counts were recorded for this clonotype. The V gene is TRBV12-3 or TRBV12-4, the J gene TRBJ1-5, with TRBD1 as a possible D gene (5 bases). V was trimmed by 3 bases and J by 1 base, leaving 7 bases between them. The CDR3 covers 14 residues. CDR3 loop: CASSFGGSNQPQHF. The DNA for the CDR3 is TGTGCCAGCAGTTTCGGGGGGAGCAATCAGCCCCAGCATTTT.

On this clonotype: Just one base apart from a much larger clone, this may be a read error. A read error is likely, as this CDR3 ends without the conserved phenylalanine or tryptophan. It is unclear where the CDR3 begins or ends on the DNA, so no DNA is shown, and the CDR3 is as TCRdb lists it. V and J are TRBV9 and TRBJ2-7; TRBD1, the table's D call, was not compared with the DNA. The germline V gene has CDR1 SGDLS and CDR2 YYNGEE. The CDR3 extends over 14 residues, inclusive of both ends. This chain's CDR3 is CASSVGDSLYEQSL.

In this sample, this clonotype turned up many times. The V call is TRBV5-5, the J call TRBJ2-1, with 7 positions matching TRBD2. CDR3 size: 15 residues. The V segment lost 4 bases and the J segment 2 bases; nucleotides outside the gene matches: 6. Germline lookup yields CDR1 SGHKS and CDR2 YYEKEE (reference sequence). In nucleotides, the CDR3 is TGTGCCAGCAGCCGGACCGGGACTACCTACAATGAGCAGTTCTTC. It encodes CASSRTGTTYNEQFF.

V and J are TRBV20-1 and TRBJ1-1, with 8 nucleotides matching TRBD1. In germline, CDR1 is DFQATT, CDR2 SNEGSKA (reference sequence). The junction had 2 bases not matched to a gene; V was cut back by 1 base and J by 4 bases. CDR3 length: 13 residues. The DNA of the CDR3 is TGCAGTGCTAGAGGGACAGGGTTCACTGAAGCTTTCTTT. Translated, it gives CSARGTGFTEAFF.

This clonotype was found many times. It may be a read error: a sequence one base away is much more abundant. CDR3 residues: CASSPRSGRHYQEPQYF. The CDR3 DNA sequence: TGTGCCAGCAGCCCTCGCAGCGGGAGACACTACCAAGAGCCCCAGTACTTC. The rearrangement uses TRBV7-3 and TRBJ2-5, with 8 bases fitting TRBD2. Per the germline V gene, CDR1 is SGHTA and CDR2 is FQGTGA. The CDR3 consists of 17 residues.

J is TRBJ2-2 and V is TRBV7-8; TRBD2 matches at 8 bases. Germline V gene lookup returns CDR1 SGHVS and CDR2 FQNEAQ. The CDR3 spans 13 residues. Unmatched junction bases numbered 3, after V lost 5 bases and J lost 7 bases. CDR3 loop: CASSPGGFGELFF. The CDR3 nucleotides read TGTGCCAGCAGCCCGGGGGGGTTCGGGGAGCTGTTTTTT.

V gene TRBV19 combines with J gene TRBJ1-6; perhaps TRBD1 as D (5 bases). This CDR3 is built from 19 residues. Germline V gene lookup returns CDR1 LNHDA and CDR2 SQIVND (reference sequence). Trimming removed 3 bases at V and 3 bases at J, with 21 bases between. The CDR3 sequence: CASSISGPQGANYNSPLHF. The CDR3 nucleotides read TGTGCCAGTAGTATTTCGGGGCCTCAAGGGGCTAACTATAATTCACCCCTCCACTTT.

The count of this clonotype is one. Being one base from a much bigger clone, this may be a read error. The rearrangement uses TRBV27 and TRBJ2-2; 7 nucleotides line up with TRBD1. The germline V gene encodes CDR1 MNHEY and CDR2 SMNVEV (reference sequence). There are 15 residues in the CDR3. DNA for the CDR3: TGTGCCAGCAGTCCTCGGGACAGCCACACCGGGGAGCTGTCTTTT. Its protein product is CASSPRDSHTGELSF.

This clonotype was recorded at least ten times. The chain joins TRBV11-3 to TRBJ2-5, with D tentatively TRBD2 (5 bases). The CDR3 is 16 amino acids. Germline V gene lookup returns CDR1 SGHNT and CDR2 YENEEA. Trimming pared 0 bases from V and 2 bases from J, leaving 13 bases between. CDR3 in DNA: TGTGCCAGCAGCTTAGATTTCGTCGTAGCGCAAGAGACCCAGTACTTC. Amino acids: CASSLDFVVAQETQYF.

In nucleotides, the CDR3 is TGCGCCAGCTCGAGGGGGGGCTCCTACAATGAAAAACTGTTTTTT. As protein: CASSRGGSYNEKLFF. This rearrangement joins TRBV5-1 to TRBJ1-4; D perhaps matches TRBD1 (6 bases). CDR3 size: 15 residues. The germline CDR1 and CDR2 sequences are SGHRS and YFSETQ. Trimming left V 7 bases short and J 5 bases short, with 18 bases between.

The sample holds a few counts of this clonotype. The chain is built from TRBV19 and TRBJ2-7; tentative D call: TRBD1 (7 bases). This CDR3 comprises 15 residues. CDR1 and CDR2 from the germline V gene are LNHDA and SQIVND (reference sequence). Trimming left V 6 bases short and J 3 bases short, with 18 bases between. The CDR3 bases are TGTGCCAGTAGAGGCCGCGGGACAGAAAACTACGAGCAGTACTTC. Translated, it gives CASRGRGTENYEQYF.